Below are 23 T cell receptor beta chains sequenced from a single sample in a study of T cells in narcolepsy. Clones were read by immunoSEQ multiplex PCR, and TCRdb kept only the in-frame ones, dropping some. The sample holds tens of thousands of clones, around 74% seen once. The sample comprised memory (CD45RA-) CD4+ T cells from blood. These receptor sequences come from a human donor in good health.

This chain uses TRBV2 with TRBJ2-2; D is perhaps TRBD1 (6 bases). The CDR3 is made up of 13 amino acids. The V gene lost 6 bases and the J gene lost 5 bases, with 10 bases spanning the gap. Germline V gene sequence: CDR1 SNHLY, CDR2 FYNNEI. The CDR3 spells CASSTTGTGELFF. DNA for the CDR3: TGTGCCAGCAGCACTACAGGGACCGGGGAGCTGTTTTTT. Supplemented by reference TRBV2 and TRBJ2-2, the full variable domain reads EPEVTQTPSHQVTQMGQEVILRCVPISNHLYFYWYRQILGQKVEFLVSFYNNEISEKSEIFDDQFSVERPDGSNFTLKIRSTKLEDSAMYFCASSTTGTGELFFGEGSRLTVL.

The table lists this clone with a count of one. The CDR3, as DNA: TGTGCCAGCAGCCCCACGGTGGTGAGGAACTATGGCTACACCTTC. Encoded protein: CASSPTVVRNYGYTF. The chain uses TRBV14 and TRBJ1-2; D is uncertain. Germline CDR1 is SGHDN and CDR2 is FVKESK. The V end lost 4 bases, the J end lost 2 bases, and 14 bases lay between the germline ends. This CDR3 has 15 residues.

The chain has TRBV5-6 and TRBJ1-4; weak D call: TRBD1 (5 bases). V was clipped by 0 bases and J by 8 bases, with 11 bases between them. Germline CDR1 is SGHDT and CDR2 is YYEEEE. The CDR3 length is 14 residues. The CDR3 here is CASSLAGQGEKLFF. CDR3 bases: TGTGCCAGCAGCTTGGCGGGGCAGGGAGAAAAACTGTTTTTT.

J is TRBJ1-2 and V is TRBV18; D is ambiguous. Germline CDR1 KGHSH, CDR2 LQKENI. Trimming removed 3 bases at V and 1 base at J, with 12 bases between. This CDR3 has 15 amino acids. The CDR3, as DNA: TGTGCCAGCTCACCTCTGGCGGACTTTAACTATGGCTACACCTTC. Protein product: CASSPLADFNYGYTF.

CDR3 bases: TGTGCCAGCAGCGCTCAAGGACGGTTCTACGAGCAGTACTTC. It encodes CASSAQGRFYEQYF. The J gene is TRBJ2-7, the V gene TRBV9; no firm D call. Trimming removed 3 bases at V and 3 bases at J, with 13 bases between. CDR1 is SGDLS, CDR2 YYNGEE, per germline. The CDR3 is 14 amino acids.

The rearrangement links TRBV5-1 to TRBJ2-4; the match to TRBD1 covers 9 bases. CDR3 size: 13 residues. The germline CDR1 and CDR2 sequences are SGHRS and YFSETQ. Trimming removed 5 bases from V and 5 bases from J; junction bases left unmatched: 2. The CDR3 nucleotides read TGCGCCAGCAGTCGGACAGGGGAAAACATTCAGTACTTC. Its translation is CASSRTGENIQYF.

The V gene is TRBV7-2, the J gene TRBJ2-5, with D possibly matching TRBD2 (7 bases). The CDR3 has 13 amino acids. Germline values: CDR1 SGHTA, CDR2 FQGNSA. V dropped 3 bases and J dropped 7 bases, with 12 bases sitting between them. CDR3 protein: CASSFGGRVTQYF. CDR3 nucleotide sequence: TGTGCCAGCAGCTTCGGGGGGCGGGTGACCCAGTACTTC.

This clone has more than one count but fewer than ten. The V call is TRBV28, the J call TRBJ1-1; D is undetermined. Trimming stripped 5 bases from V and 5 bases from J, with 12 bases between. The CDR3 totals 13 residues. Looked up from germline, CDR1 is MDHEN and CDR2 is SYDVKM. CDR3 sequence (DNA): TGTGCCAGCAGTCTCGATCGGTTAACTGAAGCTTTCTTT. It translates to CASSLDRLTEAFF.

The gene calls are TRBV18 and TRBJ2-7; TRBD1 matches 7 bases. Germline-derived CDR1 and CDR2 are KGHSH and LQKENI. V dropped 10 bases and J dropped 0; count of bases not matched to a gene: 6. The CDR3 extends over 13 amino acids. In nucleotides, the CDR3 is TGTGCCACCCGGACAGGAGGCTCCTACGAGCAGTACTTC. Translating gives CATRTGGSYEQYF.

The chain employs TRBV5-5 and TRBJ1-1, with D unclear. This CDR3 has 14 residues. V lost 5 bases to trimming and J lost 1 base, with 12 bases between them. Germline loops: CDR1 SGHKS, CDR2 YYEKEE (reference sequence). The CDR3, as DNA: TGTGCCAGCAGGATGAGGAGGGAGAACACTGAAGCTTTCTTT. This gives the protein CASRMRRENTEAFF. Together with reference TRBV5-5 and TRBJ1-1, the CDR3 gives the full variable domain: DAGVTQSPTHLIKTRGQQVTLRCSPISGHKSVSWYQQVLGQGPQFIFQYYEKEERGRGNFPDRFSARQFPNYSSELNVNALLLGDSALYLCASRMRRENTEAFFGQGTRLTVV.

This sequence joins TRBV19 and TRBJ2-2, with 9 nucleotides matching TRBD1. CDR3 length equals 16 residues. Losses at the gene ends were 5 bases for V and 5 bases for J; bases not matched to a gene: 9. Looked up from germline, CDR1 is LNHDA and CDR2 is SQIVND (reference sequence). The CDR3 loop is CASSRSGTGKTGELFF. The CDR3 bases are TGTGCCAGTAGTCGTTCCGGGACAGGGAAAACCGGGGAGCTGTTTTTT.

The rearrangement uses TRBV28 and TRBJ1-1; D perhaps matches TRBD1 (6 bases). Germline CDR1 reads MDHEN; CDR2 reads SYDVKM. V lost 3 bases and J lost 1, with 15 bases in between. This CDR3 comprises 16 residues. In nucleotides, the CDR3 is TGTGCCAGCAGTTTCCCTAACAGGGCCACGAACACTGAAGCTTTCTTT. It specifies CASSFPNRATNTEAFF. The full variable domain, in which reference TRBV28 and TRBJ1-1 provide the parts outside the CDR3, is DVKVTQSSRYLVKRTGEKVFLECVQDMDHENMFWYRQDPGLGLRLIYFSYDVKMKEKGDIPEGYSVSREKKERFSLILESASTNQTSMYLCASSFPNRATNTEAFFGQGTRLTVV.

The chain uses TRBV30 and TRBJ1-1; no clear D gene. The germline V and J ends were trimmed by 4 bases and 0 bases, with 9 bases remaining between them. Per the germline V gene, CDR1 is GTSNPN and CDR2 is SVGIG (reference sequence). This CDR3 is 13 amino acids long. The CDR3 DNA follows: TGTGCCTGGAATGTGGGTTTGAACACTGAAGCTTTCTTT. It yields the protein CAWNVGLNTEAFF.

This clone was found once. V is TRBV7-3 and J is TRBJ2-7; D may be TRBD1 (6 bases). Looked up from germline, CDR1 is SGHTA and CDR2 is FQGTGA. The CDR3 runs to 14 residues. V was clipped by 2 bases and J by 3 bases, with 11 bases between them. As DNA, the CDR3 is TGTGCCAGCAGCTTAGGGACACTGGGCTACGAGCAGTACTTC. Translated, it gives CASSLGTLGYEQYF.

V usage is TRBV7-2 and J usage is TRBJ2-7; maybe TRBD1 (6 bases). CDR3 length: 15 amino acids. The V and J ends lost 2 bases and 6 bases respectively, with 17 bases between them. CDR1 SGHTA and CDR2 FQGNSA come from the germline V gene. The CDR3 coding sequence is TGTGCCAGCAGCTTACGGAAACAGGGAAAACGCGAGCAGTACTTC. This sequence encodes CASSLRKQGKREQYF.

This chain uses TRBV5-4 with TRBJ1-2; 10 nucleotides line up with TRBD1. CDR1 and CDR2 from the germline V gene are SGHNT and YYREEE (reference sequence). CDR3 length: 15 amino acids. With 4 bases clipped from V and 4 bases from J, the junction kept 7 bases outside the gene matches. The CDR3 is CASSQRQGAGYGYTF. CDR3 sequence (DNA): TGTGCCAGCAGCCAAAGACAGGGGGCCGGCTATGGCTACACCTTC.

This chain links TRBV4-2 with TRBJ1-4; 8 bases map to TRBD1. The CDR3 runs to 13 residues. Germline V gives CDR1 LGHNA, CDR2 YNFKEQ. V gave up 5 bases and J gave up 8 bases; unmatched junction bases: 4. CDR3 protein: CASSADRAEKLFF. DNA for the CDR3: TGTGCCAGCAGCGCGGACAGGGCCGAAAAACTGTTTTTT.

The CDR3 is CSVEVGGRTGGVGYTF. The DNA for the CDR3 is TGCAGCGTTGAAGTTGGAGGAAGAACAGGGGGCGTTGGCTACACCTTC. V usage is TRBV29-1 and J usage is TRBJ1-2, with 9 bases that match TRBD1. Trimming took 1 base from V and 7 from J; bases not matched to a gene: 13. Germline assignment: CDR1 SQVTM and CDR2 ANQGSEA. The CDR3 extends over 16 amino acids. Full variable domain (missing parts from reference TRBV29-1 and TRBJ1-2): SAVISQKPSRDICQRGTSLTIQCQVDSQVTMMFWYRQQPGQSLTLIATANQGSEATYESGFVIDKFPISRPNLTFSTLTVSNMSPEDSSIYLCSVEVGGRTGGVGYTFGSGTRLTVV.

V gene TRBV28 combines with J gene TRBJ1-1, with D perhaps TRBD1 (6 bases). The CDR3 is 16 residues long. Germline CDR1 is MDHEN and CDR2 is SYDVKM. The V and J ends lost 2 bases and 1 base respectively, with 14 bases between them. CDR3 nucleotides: TGTGCCAGCAGTTTAACCGTGGGGGCGGGGAACACTGAAGCTTTCTTT. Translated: CASSLTVGAGNTEAFF.

The CDR3 spells CASFEMYQETQYF. For the CDR3, the DNA is TGCGCCAGTTTTGAGATGTACCAAGAGACCCAGTACTTC. The rearrangement links TRBV5-1 to TRBJ2-5; the D is unclear. CDR3 length: 13 amino acids. V was cut by 8 bases and J by 0 bases, with 11 bases left in between. Germline loops: CDR1 SGHRS, CDR2 YFSETQ.

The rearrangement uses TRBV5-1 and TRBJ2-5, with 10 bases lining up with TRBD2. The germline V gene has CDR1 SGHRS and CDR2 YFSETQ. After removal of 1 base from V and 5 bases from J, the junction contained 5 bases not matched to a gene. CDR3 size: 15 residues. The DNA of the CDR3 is TGCGCCAGCAGCTTGAAGCTAGCGGGGGTTGAGACCCAGTACTTC. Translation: CASSLKLAGVETQYF. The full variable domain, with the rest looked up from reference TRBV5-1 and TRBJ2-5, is KAGVTQTPRYLIKTRGQQVTLSCSPISGHRSVSWYQQTPGQGLQFLFEYFSETQRNKGNFPGRFSGRQFSNSRSEMNVSTLELGDSALYLCASSLKLAGVETQYFGPGTRLLVL.

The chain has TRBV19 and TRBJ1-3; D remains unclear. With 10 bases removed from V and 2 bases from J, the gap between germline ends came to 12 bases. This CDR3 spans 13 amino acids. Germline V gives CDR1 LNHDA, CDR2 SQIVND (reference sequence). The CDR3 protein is CATIPEAGNTIYF. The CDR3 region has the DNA TGTGCCACCATCCCAGAGGCTGGAAACACCATATATTTT. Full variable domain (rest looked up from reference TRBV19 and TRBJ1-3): DGGITQSPKYLFRKEGQNVTLSCEQNLNHDAMYWYRQDPGQGLRLIYYSQIVNDFQKGDIAEGYSVSREKKESFPLTVTSAQKNPTAFYLCATIPEAGNTIYFGEGSWLTVV.

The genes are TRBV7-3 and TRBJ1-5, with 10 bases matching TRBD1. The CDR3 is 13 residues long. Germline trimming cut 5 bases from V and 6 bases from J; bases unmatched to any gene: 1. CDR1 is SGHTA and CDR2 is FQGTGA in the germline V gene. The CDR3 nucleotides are TGTGCCAGCAGCCGGACAGGGGGTCAGCCCCAGCATTTT. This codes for CASSRTGGQPQHF.